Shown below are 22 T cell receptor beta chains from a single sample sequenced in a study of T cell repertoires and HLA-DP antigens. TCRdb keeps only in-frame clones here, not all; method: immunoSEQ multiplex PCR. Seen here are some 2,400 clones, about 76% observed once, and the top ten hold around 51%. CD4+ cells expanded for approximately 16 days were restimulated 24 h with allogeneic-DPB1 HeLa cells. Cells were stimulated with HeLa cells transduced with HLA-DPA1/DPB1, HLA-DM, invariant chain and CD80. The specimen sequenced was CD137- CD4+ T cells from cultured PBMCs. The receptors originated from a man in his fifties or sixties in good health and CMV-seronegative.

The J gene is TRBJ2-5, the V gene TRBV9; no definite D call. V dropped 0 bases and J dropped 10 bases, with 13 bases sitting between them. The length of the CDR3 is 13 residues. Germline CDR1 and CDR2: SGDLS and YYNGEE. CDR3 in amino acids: CASSVAVGSDQYF. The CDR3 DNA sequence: TGTGCCAGCAGCGTAGCTGTCGGGTCTGACCAGTACTTC. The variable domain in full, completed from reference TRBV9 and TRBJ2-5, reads DSGVTQTPKHLITATGQRVTLRCSPRSGDLSVYWYQQSLDQGLQFLIQYYNGEERAKGNILERFSAQQFPDLHSELNLSSLELGDSALYFCASSVAVGSDQYFGPGTRLLVL.

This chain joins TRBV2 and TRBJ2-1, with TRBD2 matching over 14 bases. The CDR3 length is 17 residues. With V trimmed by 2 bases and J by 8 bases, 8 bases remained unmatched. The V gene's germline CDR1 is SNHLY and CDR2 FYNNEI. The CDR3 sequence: CASSEFPTSGGADEQFF. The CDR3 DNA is TGTGCCAGCAGTGAATTCCCGACTAGCGGGGGGGCGGATGAGCAGTTCTTC.

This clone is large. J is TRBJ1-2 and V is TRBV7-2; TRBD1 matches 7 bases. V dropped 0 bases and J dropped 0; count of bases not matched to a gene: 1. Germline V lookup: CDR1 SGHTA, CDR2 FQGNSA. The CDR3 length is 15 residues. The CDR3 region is CASSLARGPNYGYTF. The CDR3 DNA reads TGTGCCAGCAGCTTAGCTAGGGGGCCTAACTATGGCTACACCTTC.

CDR3 nucleotides: TGTGCCAGCAGTGAATCGGGGGCCACCTACAATGAGCAGTTCTTC. Its translation: CASSESGATYNEQFF. The chain recombines TRBV2 with TRBJ2-1; D is perhaps TRBD1 or TRBD2 (6 bases each). V lost 2 bases to trimming and J lost 2 bases, with 10 bases between them. CDR3 length equals 15 residues. CDR1 is SNHLY, CDR2 FYNNEI, per germline.

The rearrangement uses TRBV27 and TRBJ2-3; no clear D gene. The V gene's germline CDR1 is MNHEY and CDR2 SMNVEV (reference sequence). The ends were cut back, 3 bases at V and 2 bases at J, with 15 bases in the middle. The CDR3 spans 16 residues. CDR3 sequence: CASSFRPMVHTDTQYF. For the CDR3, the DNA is TGTGCCAGCAGTTTCCGACCGATGGTCCACACAGATACGCAGTATTTT.

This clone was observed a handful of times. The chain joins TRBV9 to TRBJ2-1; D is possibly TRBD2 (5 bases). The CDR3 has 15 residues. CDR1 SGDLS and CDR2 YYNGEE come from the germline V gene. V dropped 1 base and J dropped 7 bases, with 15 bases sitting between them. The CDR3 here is CASSVYGVSENEQFF. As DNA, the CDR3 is TGTGCCAGCAGCGTATACGGGGTTTCTGAAAATGAGCAGTTCTTC.

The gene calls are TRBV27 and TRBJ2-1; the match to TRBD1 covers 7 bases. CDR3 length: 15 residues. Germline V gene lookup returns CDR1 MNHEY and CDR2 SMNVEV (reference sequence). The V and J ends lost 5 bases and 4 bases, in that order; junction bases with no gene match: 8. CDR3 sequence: CASSPQGQRYNEQFF. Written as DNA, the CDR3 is TGTGCCAGCAGTCCCCAGGGACAGCGATACAATGAGCAGTTCTTC.

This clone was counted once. CDR3 protein: CASSSQDTGELFF. The CDR3, as DNA: TGCGCCAGCAGCTCCCAGGACACCGGGGAGCTGTTTTTT. The chain recombines TRBV5-1 with TRBJ2-2; D gene unclear. This CDR3 has 13 residues. Deletions cut 3 bases from V and 3 bases from J, with 6 bases between. CDR1 SGHRS and CDR2 YFSETQ come from the germline V gene.

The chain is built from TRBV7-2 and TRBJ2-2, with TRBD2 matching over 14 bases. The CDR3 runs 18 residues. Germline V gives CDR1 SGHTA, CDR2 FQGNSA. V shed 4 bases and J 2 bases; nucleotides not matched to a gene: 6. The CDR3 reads CASSSRLAGGLNTGELFF. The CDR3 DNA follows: TGTGCCAGCAGCTCCCGACTAGCGGGAGGGCTAAACACCGGGGAGCTGTTTTTT.

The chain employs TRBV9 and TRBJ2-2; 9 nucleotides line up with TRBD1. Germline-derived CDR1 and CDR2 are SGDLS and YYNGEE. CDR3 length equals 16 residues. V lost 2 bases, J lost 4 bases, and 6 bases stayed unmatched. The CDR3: CASSVGQGQSTGELFF. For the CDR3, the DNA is TGTGCCAGCAGCGTGGGACAGGGCCAGAGCACCGGGGAGCTGTTTTTT.

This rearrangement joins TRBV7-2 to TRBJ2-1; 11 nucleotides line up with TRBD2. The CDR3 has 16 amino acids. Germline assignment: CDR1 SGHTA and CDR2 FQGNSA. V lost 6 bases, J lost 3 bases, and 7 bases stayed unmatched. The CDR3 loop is CASRLLAGDLYNEQFF. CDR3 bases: TGTGCCAGCAGACTACTAGCGGGGGATCTCTACAATGAGCAGTTCTTC.

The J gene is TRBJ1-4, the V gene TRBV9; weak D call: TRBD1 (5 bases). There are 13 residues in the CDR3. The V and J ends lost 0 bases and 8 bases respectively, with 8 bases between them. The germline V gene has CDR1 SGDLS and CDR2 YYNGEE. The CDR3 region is CASSVEQGEKLFF. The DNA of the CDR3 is TGTGCCAGCAGCGTAGAGCAGGGAGAAAAACTGTTTTTT. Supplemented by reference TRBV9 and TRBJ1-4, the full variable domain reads DSGVTQTPKHLITATGQRVTLRCSPRSGDLSVYWYQQSLDQGLQFLIQYYNGEERAKGNILERFSAQQFPDLHSELNLSSLELGDSALYFCASSVEQGEKLFFGSGTQLSVL.

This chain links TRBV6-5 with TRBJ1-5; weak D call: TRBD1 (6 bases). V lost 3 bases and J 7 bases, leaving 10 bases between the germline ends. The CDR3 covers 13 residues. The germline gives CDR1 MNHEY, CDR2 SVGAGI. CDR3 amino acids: CASSYMGAQPQHF. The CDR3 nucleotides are TGTGCCAGCAGTTATATGGGGGCCCAGCCCCAGCATTTT.

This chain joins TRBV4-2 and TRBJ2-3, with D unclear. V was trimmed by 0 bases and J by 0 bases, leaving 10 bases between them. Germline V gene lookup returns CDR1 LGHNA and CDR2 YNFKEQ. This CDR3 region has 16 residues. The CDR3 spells CASSQERYTSTDTQYF. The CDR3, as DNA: TGTGCCAGCAGCCAAGAACGGTACACTAGCACAGATACGCAGTATTTT.

CDR3 in DNA: TGTGCCAGCAGCCGCCCCCTAGGGGAGGGGAGCTCCTACGAGCAGTACTTC. It codes for CASSRPLGEGSSYEQYF. The chain employs TRBV28 and TRBJ2-7; 7 nucleotides line up with TRBD2. Germline V lookup: CDR1 MDHEN, CDR2 SYDVKM. With V trimmed by 6 bases and J by 0 bases, 14 bases remained unmatched. There are 17 residues in the CDR3.

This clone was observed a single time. The CDR3 nucleotides are TGTGCCAGCAGAGCGGGACTGCTTGCTTCACCCCTCCACTTT. This translates into CASRAGLLASPLHF. The chain joins TRBV2 to TRBJ1-6; a weak D match, TRBD1 (5 bases). The germline V gene has CDR1 SNHLY and CDR2 FYNNEI. This CDR3 is 14 amino acids long. V lost 6 bases to trimming and J lost 9 bases, with 15 bases between them.

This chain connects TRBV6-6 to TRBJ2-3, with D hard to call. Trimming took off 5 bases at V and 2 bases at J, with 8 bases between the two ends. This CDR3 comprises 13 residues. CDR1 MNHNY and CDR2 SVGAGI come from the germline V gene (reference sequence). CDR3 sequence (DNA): TGTGCCAGCAGTAAGAGACCCACAGATACGCAGTATTTT. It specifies CASSKRPTDTQYF.

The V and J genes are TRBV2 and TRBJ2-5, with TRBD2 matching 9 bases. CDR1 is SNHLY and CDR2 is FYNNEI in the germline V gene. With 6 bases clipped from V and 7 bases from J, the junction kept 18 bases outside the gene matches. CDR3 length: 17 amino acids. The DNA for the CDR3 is TGTGCCAGCAGCTATCCCGGGGGACTAGCCTTCTCCGGGACCCAGTACTTC. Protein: CASSYPGGLAFSGTQYF.

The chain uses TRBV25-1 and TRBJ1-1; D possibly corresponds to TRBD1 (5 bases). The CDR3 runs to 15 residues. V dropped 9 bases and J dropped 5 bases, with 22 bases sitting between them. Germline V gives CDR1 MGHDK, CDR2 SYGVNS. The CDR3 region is CASGGTSTTGTEAFF. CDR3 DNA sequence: TGTGCCAGTGGAGGGACTTCAACTACCGGGACTGAAGCTTTCTTT.

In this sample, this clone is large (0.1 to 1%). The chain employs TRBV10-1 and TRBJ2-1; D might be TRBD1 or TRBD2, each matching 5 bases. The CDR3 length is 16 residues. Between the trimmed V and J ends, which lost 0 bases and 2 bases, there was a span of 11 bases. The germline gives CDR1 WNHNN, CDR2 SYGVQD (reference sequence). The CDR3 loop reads CASSESRGETYNEQFF. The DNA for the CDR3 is TGCGCCAGCAGTGAGTCGAGGGGTGAGACCTACAATGAGCAGTTCTTC.

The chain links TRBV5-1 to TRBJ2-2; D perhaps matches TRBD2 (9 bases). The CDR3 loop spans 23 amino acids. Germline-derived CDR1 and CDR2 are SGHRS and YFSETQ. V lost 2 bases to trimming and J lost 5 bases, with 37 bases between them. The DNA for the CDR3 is TGCGCCAGCAGCTTCGGCAGGGGGCGCATCAGAGGCGGGAGGGCCGAAGAAACCGGGGAGCTGTTTTTT. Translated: CASSFGRGRIRGGRAEETGELFF. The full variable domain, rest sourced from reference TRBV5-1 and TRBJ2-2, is KAGVTQTPRYLIKTRGQQVTLSCSPISGHRSVSWYQQTPGQGLQFLFEYFSETQRNKGNFPGRFSGRQFSNSRSEMNVSTLELGDSALYLCASSFGRGRIRGGRAEETGELFFGEGSRLTVL.

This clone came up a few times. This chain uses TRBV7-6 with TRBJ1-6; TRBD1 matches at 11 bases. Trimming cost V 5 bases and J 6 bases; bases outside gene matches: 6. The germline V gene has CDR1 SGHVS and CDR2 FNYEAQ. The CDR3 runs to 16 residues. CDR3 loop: CASSAWDRGFNSPLHF. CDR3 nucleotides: TGTGCCAGCAGCGCCTGGGACAGGGGGTTTAATTCACCCCTCCACTTT.